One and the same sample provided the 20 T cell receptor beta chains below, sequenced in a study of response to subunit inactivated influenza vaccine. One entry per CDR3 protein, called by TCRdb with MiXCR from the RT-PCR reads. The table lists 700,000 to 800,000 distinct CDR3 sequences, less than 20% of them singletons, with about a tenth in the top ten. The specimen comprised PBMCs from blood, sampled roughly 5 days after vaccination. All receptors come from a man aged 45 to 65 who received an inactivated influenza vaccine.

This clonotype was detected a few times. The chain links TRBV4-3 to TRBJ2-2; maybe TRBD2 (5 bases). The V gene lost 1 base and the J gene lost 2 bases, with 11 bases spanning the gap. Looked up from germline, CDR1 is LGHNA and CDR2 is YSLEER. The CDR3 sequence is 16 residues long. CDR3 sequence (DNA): TGCGCCAGCAGCCAAGTGTGGGGAGCTAACACCGGGGAGCTGTTTTTT. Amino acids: CASSQVWGANTGELFF.

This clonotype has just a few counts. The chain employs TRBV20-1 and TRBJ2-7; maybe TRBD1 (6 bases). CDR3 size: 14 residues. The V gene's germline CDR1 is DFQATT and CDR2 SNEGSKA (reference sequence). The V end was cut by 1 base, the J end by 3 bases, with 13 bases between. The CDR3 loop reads CSARVPGHLYEQYF. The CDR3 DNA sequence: TGCAGTGCTAGAGTCCCGGGACACCTCTACGAGCAGTACTTC.

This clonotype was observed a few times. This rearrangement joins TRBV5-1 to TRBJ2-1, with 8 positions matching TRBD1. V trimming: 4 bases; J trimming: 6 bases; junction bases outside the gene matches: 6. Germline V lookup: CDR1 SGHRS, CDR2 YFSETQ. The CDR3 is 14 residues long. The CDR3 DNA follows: TGCGCCAGCAGCATCTCTACAGGGGGCAATGAGCAGTTCTTC. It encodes CASSISTGGNEQFF.

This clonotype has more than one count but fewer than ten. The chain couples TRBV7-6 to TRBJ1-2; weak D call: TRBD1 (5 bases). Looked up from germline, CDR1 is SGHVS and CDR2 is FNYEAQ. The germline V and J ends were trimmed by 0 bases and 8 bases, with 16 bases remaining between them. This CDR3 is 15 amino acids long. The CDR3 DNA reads TGTGCCAGCAGCTTAGCCGACGGGTCGGGGACGGGCTACACCTTC. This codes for CASSLADGSGTGYTF.

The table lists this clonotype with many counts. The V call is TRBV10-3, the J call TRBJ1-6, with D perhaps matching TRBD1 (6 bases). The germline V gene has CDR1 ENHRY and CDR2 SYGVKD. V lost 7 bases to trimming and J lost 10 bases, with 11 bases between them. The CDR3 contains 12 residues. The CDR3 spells CAIKGGLSPLHF. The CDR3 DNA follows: TGTGCCATCAAGGGGGGTCTATCACCCCTCCACTTT.

The CDR3 loop reads CASRYGGGGQETQYF. The DNA of the CDR3 is TGTGCCAGTAGATACGGGGGGGGAGGTCAAGAGACCCAGTACTTC. The chain recombines TRBV6-5 with TRBJ2-5, with TRBD2 matching over 8 bases. Germline lookup yields CDR1 MNHEY and CDR2 SVGAGI. The CDR3 is 15 amino acids. With 9 bases clipped from V and 2 bases from J, the junction kept 11 bases outside the gene matches.

CDR3 sequence reads: CASSFTQVNYGYTF. CDR3 nucleotide sequence: TGTGCCAGCAGTTTTACGCAGGTTAACTATGGCTACACCTTC. The chain recombines TRBV28 with TRBJ1-2; the D is unclear. CDR1 is MDHEN and CDR2 is SYDVKM in the germline V gene. The ends were cut back, 3 bases at V and 1 base at J, with 9 bases in the middle. The CDR3 runs 14 residues.

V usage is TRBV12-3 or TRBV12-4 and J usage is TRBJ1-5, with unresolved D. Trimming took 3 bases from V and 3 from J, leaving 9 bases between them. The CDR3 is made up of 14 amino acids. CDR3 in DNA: TGTGCCAGCAGTTTCATGGGATTCAATCAGCCCCAGCATTTT. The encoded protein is CASSFMGFNQPQHF.

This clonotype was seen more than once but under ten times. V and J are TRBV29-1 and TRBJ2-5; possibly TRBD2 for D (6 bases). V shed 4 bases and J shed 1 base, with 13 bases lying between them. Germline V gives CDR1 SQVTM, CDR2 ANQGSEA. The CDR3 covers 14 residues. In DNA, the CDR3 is TGCAGCGTTGTTACCGGGACTGTCCAAGAGACCCAGTACTTC. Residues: CSVVTGTVQETQYF.

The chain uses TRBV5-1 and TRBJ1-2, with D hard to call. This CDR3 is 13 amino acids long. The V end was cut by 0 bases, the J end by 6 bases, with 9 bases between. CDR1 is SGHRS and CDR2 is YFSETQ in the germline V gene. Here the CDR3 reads CASSLDGGNGYTF. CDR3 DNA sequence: TGCGCCAGCAGCTTGGACGGCGGGAATGGCTACACCTTC.

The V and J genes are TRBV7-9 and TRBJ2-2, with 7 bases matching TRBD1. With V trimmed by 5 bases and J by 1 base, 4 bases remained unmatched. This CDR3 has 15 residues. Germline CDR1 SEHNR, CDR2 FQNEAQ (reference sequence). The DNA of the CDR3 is TGTGCCAGCAGCCCTCAGGGGGAGAACACCGGGGAGCTGTTTTTT. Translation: CASSPQGENTGELFF. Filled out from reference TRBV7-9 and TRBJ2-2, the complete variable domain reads DTGVSQNPRHKITKRGQNVTFRCDPISEHNRLYWYRQTLGQGPEFLTYFQNEAQLEKSRLLSDRFSAERPKGSFSTLEIQRTEQGDSAMYLCASSPQGENTGELFFGEGSRLTVL.

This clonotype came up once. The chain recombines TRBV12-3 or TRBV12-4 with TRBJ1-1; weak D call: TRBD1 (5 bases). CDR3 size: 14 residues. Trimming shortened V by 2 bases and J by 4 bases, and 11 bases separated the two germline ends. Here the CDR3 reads CASSLREGSTEAFF. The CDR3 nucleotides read TGTGCCAGCAGTTTAAGGGAGGGGAGCACTGAAGCTTTCTTT.

CDR3 protein: CASSLFWLMGQGANEQFF. In DNA form, the CDR3 reads TGTGCCAGCAGTTTATTTTGGCTGATGGGACAGGGGGCGAATGAGCAGTTCTTC. V and J are TRBV28 and TRBJ2-1; 12 bases line up with TRBD1. This CDR3 comprises 18 residues. CDR1 is MDHEN, CDR2 SYDVKM, per germline. Unmatched junction bases numbered 11, after V lost 1 base and J lost 7 bases.

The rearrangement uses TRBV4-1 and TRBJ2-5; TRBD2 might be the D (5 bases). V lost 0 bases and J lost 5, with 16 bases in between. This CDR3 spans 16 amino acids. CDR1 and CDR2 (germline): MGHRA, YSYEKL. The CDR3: CASSQEGAGVGETQYF. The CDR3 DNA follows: TGCGCCAGCAGCCAAGAGGGAGCCGGGGTCGGGGAGACCCAGTACTTC.

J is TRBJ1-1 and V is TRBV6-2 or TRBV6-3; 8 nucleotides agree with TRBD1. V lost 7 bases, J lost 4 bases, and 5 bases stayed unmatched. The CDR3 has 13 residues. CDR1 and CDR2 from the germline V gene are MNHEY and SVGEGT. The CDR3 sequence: CASKPDRGTEAFF. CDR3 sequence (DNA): TGTGCCAGCAAGCCCGACAGGGGCACTGAAGCTTTCTTT.

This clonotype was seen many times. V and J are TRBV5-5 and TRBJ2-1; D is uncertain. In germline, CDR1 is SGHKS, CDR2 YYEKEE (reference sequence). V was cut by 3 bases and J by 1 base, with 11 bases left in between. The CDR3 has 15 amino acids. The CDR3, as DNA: TGTGCCAGCAGCTCCCGCCCAGCTTCCTACAATGAGCAGTTCTTC. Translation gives CASSSRPASYNEQFF.

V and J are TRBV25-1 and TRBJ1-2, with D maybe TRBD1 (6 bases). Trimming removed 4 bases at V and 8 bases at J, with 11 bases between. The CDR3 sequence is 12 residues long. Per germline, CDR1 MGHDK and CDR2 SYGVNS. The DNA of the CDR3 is TGTGCCAGCAGTGGTCCCGGGGGCGGCTACACCTTC. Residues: CASSGPGGGYTF.

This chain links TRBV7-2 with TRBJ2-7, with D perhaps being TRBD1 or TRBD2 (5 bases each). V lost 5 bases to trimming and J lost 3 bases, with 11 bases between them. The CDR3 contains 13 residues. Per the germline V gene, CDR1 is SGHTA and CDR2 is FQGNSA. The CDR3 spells CASSVRDGYEQYF. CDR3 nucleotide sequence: TGTGCCAGCAGCGTCCGGGACGGCTACGAGCAGTACTTC.

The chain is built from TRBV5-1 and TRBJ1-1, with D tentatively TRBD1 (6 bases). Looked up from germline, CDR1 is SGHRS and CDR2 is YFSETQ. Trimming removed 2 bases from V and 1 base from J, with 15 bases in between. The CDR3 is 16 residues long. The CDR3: CASSFPTGEGNTEAFF. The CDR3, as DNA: TGCGCCAGCAGCTTCCCGACAGGCGAGGGGAACACTGAAGCTTTCTTT.

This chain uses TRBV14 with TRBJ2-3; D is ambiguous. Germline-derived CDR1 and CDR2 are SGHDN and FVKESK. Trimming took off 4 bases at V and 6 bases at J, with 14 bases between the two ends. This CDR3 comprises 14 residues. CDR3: CASSPVRGYDTQYF. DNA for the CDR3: TGTGCCAGCAGCCCCGTTCGCGGTTACGATACGCAGTATTTT.